A single sample gave rise to the 20 T cell receptor beta chains below, sequenced in a study of blood T cell repertoires in COVID-19. The protocol was immunoSEQ multiplex PCR, while the TCRdb copy is restricted to in-frame clones and leaves out a portion. Among roughly 250,000 clones listed, around 85% were seen once. Sequenced material: PBMCs or T cells enriched from blood (not recorded which). These receptor sequences come from a woman in her thirties who had recovered from COVID-19.

The chain links TRBV5-1 to TRBJ2-2; D may be TRBD2 (6 bases). This CDR3 has 15 amino acids. The germline CDR1 and CDR2 sequences are SGHRS and YFSETQ. V shed 4 bases and J shed 1 base, with 11 bases lying between them. CDR3 in amino acids: CASSRDLQNTGELFF. The CDR3 DNA follows: TGCGCCAGCAGCCGGGACTTACAGAACACCGGGGAGCTGTTTTTT. Variable domain in full (rest from reference TRBV5-1 and TRBJ2-2): KAGVTQTPRYLIKTRGQQVTLSCSPISGHRSVSWYQQTPGQGLQFLFEYFSETQRNKGNFPGRFSGRQFSNSRSEMNVSTLELGDSALYLCASSRDLQNTGELFFGEGSRLTVL.

The chain recombines TRBV10-3 with TRBJ1-6; no clear D. V dropped 0 bases and J dropped 2 bases, with 11 bases sitting between them. The germline V gene has CDR1 ENHRY and CDR2 SYGVKD. The CDR3 consists of 17 residues. The CDR3 nucleotides read TGTGCCATCAGTGAGTCGGACTCCCGGACCTATAATTCACCCCTCCACTTT. Residues: CAISESDSRTYNSPLHF.

J is TRBJ2-7 and V is TRBV18; 9 nucleotides agree with TRBD1. Germline V gene lookup returns CDR1 KGHSH and CDR2 LQKENI. V gave up 4 bases and J gave up 6 bases; unmatched junction bases: 10. The CDR3 consists of 15 residues. CDR3 amino acids: CASSQTSGTGPEQYF. In DNA, the CDR3 is TGTGCCAGCTCACAAACCTCCGGGACAGGGCCCGAGCAGTACTTC.

The V gene is TRBV28, the J gene TRBJ1-2; tentative D call: TRBD1 (6 bases). Germline V gives CDR1 MDHEN, CDR2 SYDVKM. The CDR3 loop spans 11 amino acids. V lost 8 bases and J lost 8, with 12 bases in between. CDR3 sequence reads: CASQQGWGYTF. CDR3 bases: TGTGCCAGCCAACAGGGCTGGGGCTACACCTTC.

This clone was picked up one time. The chain carries TRBV20-1 and TRBJ1-5; possibly TRBD1 for D (6 bases). CDR1 and CDR2 (germline): DFQATT, SNEGSKA (reference sequence). Trimming cost V 3 bases and J 5 bases, with 23 bases left between them. The CDR3 consists of 17 residues. The CDR3 DNA follows: TGCAGTGCTAGTTCGTGGCTTCGTGGGGGCAGCCATCAGCCCCAGCATTTT. Protein: CSASSWLRGGSHQPQHF.

The chain joins TRBV6-5 to TRBJ2-7; 12 bases fit TRBD2. Germline trimming cut 4 bases from V and 5 bases from J; bases unmatched to any gene: 9. Germline values: CDR1 MNHEY, CDR2 SVGAGI. This CDR3 is 16 amino acids long. The DNA for the CDR3 is TGTGCCAGCAGTTTCCTCCTAGCGGGAGGGCCCCACGAGCAGTACTTC. This codes for CASSFLLAGGPHEQYF.

The V gene is TRBV2, the J gene TRBJ1-2; TRBD1 aligns across 8 bases. This CDR3 has 17 residues. The J segment lost 1 base and the V segment lost 0 bases, leaving 7 bases of the junction unmatched. Germline V gene lookup returns CDR1 SNHLY and CDR2 FYNNEI. CDR3 residues: CASSEAVPGQVNYGYTF. The CDR3 DNA follows: TGTGCCAGCAGTGAAGCCGTCCCGGGACAGGTTAACTATGGCTACACCTTC.

This rearrangement joins TRBV15 to TRBJ1-1, with a tentative D call TRBD1 (5 bases). Trimming took 0 bases from V and 5 from J, leaving 7 bases between them. CDR1 and CDR2 (germline): LNHNV, YYDKDF (reference sequence). The CDR3 has 13 residues. CDR3 loop: CATSRDRQTEAFF. Written as DNA, the CDR3 is TGTGCCACCAGCAGAGATCGACAGACTGAAGCTTTCTTT.

The J gene is TRBJ2-7, the V gene TRBV10-3, with D maybe TRBD1 (7 bases). Germline V gene sequence: CDR1 ENHRY, CDR2 SYGVKD. Trimming removed 6 bases from V and 2 bases from J, with 11 bases in between. The CDR3 runs 13 residues. Here the CDR3 DNA reads TGTGCCATCAGGGAGGGACAGACCTACGAGCAGTACTTC. This gives the protein CAIREGQTYEQYF.

The chain employs TRBV4-1 and TRBJ2-7; tentatively, D is TRBD2 (7 bases). This CDR3 is built from 15 residues. V was trimmed by 5 bases and J by 5 bases, leaving 19 bases between them. Germline assignment: CDR1 MGHRA and CDR2 YSYEKL. Written as DNA, the CDR3 is TGCGCCAGCAGCAACCCGGGGGGCTCGGGGGACGAGCAGTACTTC. As protein: CASSNPGGSGDEQYF.

This clone was observed a single time. The V and J genes are TRBV5-1 and TRBJ1-2, with 8 bases that match TRBD1. Germline V gene lookup returns CDR1 SGHRS and CDR2 YFSETQ. The CDR3 loop spans 14 amino acids. The V gene end was trimmed by 3 bases and the J gene end by 3 bases; junction bases not matched to a gene: 4. In DNA form, the CDR3 reads TGCGCCAGCAGCTCGCAGGGGGCAGACTATGGCTACACCTTC. Amino acids: CASSSQGADYGYTF.

The chain is built from TRBV19 and TRBJ1-2; D remains ambiguous. The CDR3 runs to 14 residues. Germline V gene lookup returns CDR1 LNHDA and CDR2 SQIVND (reference sequence). V was clipped by 4 bases and J by 8 bases, with 17 bases between them. The CDR3 region is CASSSPGLGGGYTF. CDR3 DNA: TGTGCCAGTAGTAGCCCGGGTCTCGGAGGCGGCTACACCTTC.

This clone was seen more than once but under ten times. The chain has TRBV13 and TRBJ1-2; TRBD1 is a possible D gene (5 bases). There are 13 residues in the CDR3. V was clipped by 3 bases and J by 3 bases, with 8 bases between them. CDR1 is PRHDT, CDR2 FYEKMQ, per germline (reference sequence). This CDR3 is CASSLKGDYGYTF. The CDR3 bases are TGTGCCAGCAGCTTGAAAGGGGACTATGGCTACACCTTC.

The chain is built from TRBV19 and TRBJ1-5; TRBD1 might be the D (5 bases). Germline V gene sequence: CDR1 LNHDA, CDR2 SQIVND (reference sequence). This CDR3 contains 17 residues. The V end was cut by 1 base, the J end by 3 bases, with 16 bases between. CDR3 nucleotides: TGTGCCAGTAGTATAGCGGGGGGTATCCTTGACAATCAGCCCCAGCATTTT. This sequence encodes CASSIAGGILDNQPQHF.

The gene calls are TRBV5-4 and TRBJ1-1; D is undetermined. From germline, CDR1 is SGHNT and CDR2 YYREEE (reference sequence). The CDR3 consists of 19 residues. V was pared by 4 bases and J by 1 base, with 26 bases between. CDR3: CASSPNRVGRKSGNTEAFF. CDR3 nucleotide sequence: TGTGCCAGCAGCCCCAATAGGGTGGGGAGGAAGTCAGGGAACACTGAAGCTTTCTTT.

The genes are TRBV4-1 and TRBJ1-3; D might be TRBD1 (5 bases). Germline CDR1 MGHRA, CDR2 YSYEKL. The CDR3 totals 16 residues. V lost 0 bases and J 4 bases, leaving 13 bases between the germline ends. CDR3 sequence reads: CASSQEWLSGGNTIYF. The DNA of the CDR3 is TGCGCCAGCAGCCAAGAGTGGCTTTCAGGGGGAAACACCATATATTTT.

V is TRBV27 and J is TRBJ1-5, with D hard to call. Germline CDR1 MNHEY, CDR2 SMNVEV (reference sequence). V was clipped by 3 bases and J by 3 bases, with 12 bases between them. This CDR3 is 15 amino acids long. The CDR3 region has the DNA TGTGCCAGCAGTTTCATTCACAGCAACAATCAGCCCCAGCATTTT. The encoded protein is CASSFIHSNNQPQHF.

The CDR3 protein is CASSIGGGTYEQYF. CDR3 coding DNA: TGTGCCAGTAGTATAGGAGGGGGTACCTACGAGCAGTACTTC. The chain combines TRBV19 with TRBJ2-7; the D gene is possibly TRBD1 (6 bases). V was shortened by 1 base and J by 2 bases, with 9 bases between the two germline ends. The CDR3 runs to 14 residues. Germline lookup yields CDR1 LNHDA and CDR2 SQIVND (reference sequence).

The CDR3 bases are TGTGCCAGCAGTCCAGACAGGGGGCAATTCTTT. Translation: CASSPDRGQFF. The chain recombines TRBV12-3 or TRBV12-4 with TRBJ1-1, with 10 bases aligning to TRBD1. J lost 14 bases, V lost 5 bases, and 5 bases had no gene match. The CDR3 spans 11 residues.

The chain joins TRBV5-4 to TRBJ2-3; TRBD1 matches 7 bases. J gave up 2 bases and V 4 bases, and 4 bases lay outside the gene matches. The CDR3 sequence is 14 residues long. The V gene's germline CDR1 is SGHNT and CDR2 YYREEE (reference sequence). CDR3 region: CASSRDSTTDTQYF. In DNA form, the CDR3 reads TGTGCCAGCAGCCGGGACAGTACCACAGATACGCAGTATTTT.